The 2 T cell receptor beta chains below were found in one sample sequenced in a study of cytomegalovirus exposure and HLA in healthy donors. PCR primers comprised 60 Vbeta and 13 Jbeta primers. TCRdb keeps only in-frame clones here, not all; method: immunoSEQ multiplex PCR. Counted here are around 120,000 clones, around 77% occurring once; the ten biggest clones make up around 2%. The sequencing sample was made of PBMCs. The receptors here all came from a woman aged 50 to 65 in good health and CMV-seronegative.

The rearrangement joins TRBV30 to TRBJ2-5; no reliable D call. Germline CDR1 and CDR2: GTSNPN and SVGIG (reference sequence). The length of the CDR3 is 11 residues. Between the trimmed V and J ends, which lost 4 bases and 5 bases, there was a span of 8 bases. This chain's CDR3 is CAWNFGETQYF. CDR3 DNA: TGTGCCTGGAACTTCGGGGAGACCCAGTACTTC.

The CDR3 DNA reads TGCGCCAGCAGCCAGGAGCGGGGGGCCGGCTACAATGAGCAGTTCTTC. It yields the protein CASSQERGAGYNEQFF. This chain uses TRBV4-3 with TRBJ2-1; 9 bases line up with TRBD2. The CDR3 covers 16 residues. Trimming at V came to 3 bases and at J to 3 bases, leaving 6 bases not matched to a gene. The V gene's germline CDR1 is LGHNA and CDR2 YSLEER.